These 12 T cell receptor beta chains originate from one sample sequenced in a study of persistence of HIV-infected CD4 T cells. This was the immunoSEQ version 4 assay in survey mode. The table came from immunoSEQ multiplex PCR; TCRdb's copy has only in-frame clones and leaves some out. The sample has 35,000 to 50,000 clones; roughly 90% are singletons. These receptors are not linked to any known antigen. Anti-CD3/anti-CD28 beads served as a nonspecific positive control stimulus. Sorting of responding CD4+ T cells relied on upregulated CD40 ligand together with CD69. This specimen consisted of CD4+ T cells sorted from PBMCs after 18-hour stimulation, obtained from a patient who received antiretroviral therapy. The receptor source for this set is an adult man with HIV who was CMV-seropositive.

The rearrangement links TRBV5-1 to TRBJ1-2; D is possibly TRBD1 (5 bases). Germline-derived CDR1 and CDR2 are SGHRS and YFSETQ. The CDR3 loop spans 14 amino acids. Trimming left V 3 bases short and J 6 bases short, with 15 bases between. In DNA, the CDR3 is TGCGCCAGCAGCTCGTTCCTCACAGGAGATGGCTACACCTTC. Translation: CASSSFLTGDGYTF.

V gene TRBV5-1 combines with J gene TRBJ2-1; 8 bases match TRBD2. Germline assignment: CDR1 SGHRS and CDR2 YFSETQ. The CDR3 contains 14 residues. V lost 4 bases and J lost 6; bases outside the gene matches: 6. In DNA form, the CDR3 reads TGCGCCAGCAGCCCGGGAGGGGGTGTCAATGAGCAGTTCTTC. Protein sequence: CASSPGGGVNEQFF.

V and J are TRBV6-5 and TRBJ2-2; TRBD2 is a possible D gene (5 bases). V was cut by 8 bases and J by 5 bases, with 15 bases left in between. CDR1 and CDR2 from the germline V gene are MNHEY and SVGAGI. The CDR3 loop spans 14 amino acids. In nucleotides, the CDR3 is TGTGCCAGCGCTAGCTTAATTCGAACCGGGGAGCTGTTTTTT. It is translated as CASASLIRTGELFF.

The chain couples TRBV28 to TRBJ2-1; unclear D gene. The germline gives CDR1 MDHEN, CDR2 SYDVKM. The CDR3 consists of 14 residues. Trimming left V 6 bases short and J 0 bases short, with 9 bases between. Here the CDR3 reads CASSPLSSYNEQFF. The DNA of the CDR3 is TGTGCCAGCAGCCCTTTAAGCTCCTACAATGAGCAGTTCTTC.

The chain links TRBV25-1 to TRBJ1-2; D ambiguous. Deletions cut 3 bases from V and 3 bases from J, with 8 bases between. Germline V gives CDR1 MGHDK, CDR2 SYGVNS. This CDR3 contains 13 residues. The CDR3: CASSEFTDYGYTF. CDR3 in DNA: TGTGCCAGCAGTGAGTTCACGGACTATGGCTACACCTTC.

The chain is built from TRBV15 and TRBJ1-5, with 7 bases fitting TRBD1. Unmatched junction bases numbered 12, after V lost 8 bases and J lost 5 bases. The CDR3 runs to 15 residues. In germline, CDR1 is LNHNV, CDR2 YYDKDF (reference sequence). The CDR3 sequence: CATFDREVWDQPQHF. In nucleotides, the CDR3 is TGTGCCACCTTCGACAGGGAAGTTTGGGATCAGCCCCAGCATTTT.

The rearrangement links TRBV6-5 to TRBJ1-5; D gene uncertain. The CDR3 consists of 15 residues. CDR1 and CDR2 (germline): MNHEY, SVGAGI. V lost 4 bases and J lost 2, with 12 bases in between. CDR3: CASSFGPVGNQPQHF. The CDR3 nucleotides read TGTGCCAGCAGTTTCGGACCCGTGGGCAATCAGCCCCAGCATTTT.

V usage is TRBV6-5 and J usage is TRBJ2-2; 11 nucleotides agree with TRBD1. Looked up from germline, CDR1 is MNHEY and CDR2 is SVGAGI. This CDR3 comprises 16 residues. After removal of 4 bases from V and 2 bases from J, the junction contained 3 bases not matched to a gene. Here the CDR3 reads CASSLRTGGNTGELFF. The CDR3 nucleotides are TGTGCCAGCAGTTTACGGACAGGGGGCAACACCGGGGAGCTGTTTTTT.

This chain joins TRBV4-1 and TRBJ1-2; D remains unclear. The CDR3 spans 16 residues. The germline V gene has CDR1 MGHRA and CDR2 YSYEKL. V was clipped by 0 bases and J by 5 bases, with 16 bases between them. This CDR3 reads CASSQDGVQTSYGYTF. CDR3 in DNA: TGCGCCAGCAGCCAAGACGGCGTCCAGACCTCATATGGCTACACCTTC.

This chain joins TRBV28 and TRBJ1-2; a weak D match, TRBD1 (6 bases). Looked up from germline, CDR1 is MDHEN and CDR2 is SYDVKM. Trimming removed 6 bases at V and 7 bases at J, with 12 bases between. The CDR3 sequence is 12 residues long. CDR3 protein: CASSSRGPGYTF. The CDR3 DNA sequence: TGTGCCAGCAGCTCCAGGGGACCTGGCTACACCTTC.

The chain has TRBV5-1 and TRBJ1-2; D perhaps matches TRBD1 (5 bases). CDR1 is SGHRS, CDR2 YFSETQ, per germline. This CDR3 region has 15 residues. The V gene lost 1 base and the J gene lost 3 bases, with 13 bases spanning the gap. CDR3: CASSLTGTGDYGYTF. The CDR3 DNA is TGCGCCAGCAGCTTGACGGGGACTGGAGACTATGGCTACACCTTC.

The chain carries TRBV7-6 and TRBJ1-1; 12 nucleotides agree with TRBD1. Germline V gene data show CDR1 as SGHVS and CDR2 as FNYEAQ. CDR3 length: 16 amino acids. J lost 4 bases, V lost 5 bases, and 8 bases had no gene match. CDR3 sequence reads: CASSPGTGGSSTEAFF. The CDR3 DNA sequence: TGTGCCAGCAGCCCAGGGACAGGGGGCTCGAGCACTGAAGCTTTCTTT. The entire variable domain, with the rest obtained from reference TRBV7-6 and TRBJ1-1, is as follows: GAGVSQSPRYKVTKRGQDVALRCDPISGHVSLYWYRQALGQGPEFLTYFNYEAQQDKSGLPNDRFSAERPEGSISTLTIQRTEQRDSAMYRCASSPGTGGSSTEAFFGQGTRLTVV.